This T cell receptor (beta chain) is from a study of PD-L1 blockade in urothelial cancer. The wider study: Analysis of blood occurred 3 weeks (second dose) and 6 weeks after treatment start. Blood-derived samples held a median around 130,000 T cells.

Time point described: pretreatment peripheral blood. This table comes from immunoSEQ multiplex PCR, and its TCRdb copy is limited to in-frame clones, with some not included. The sample yields 45,000 to 50,000 clones, more than 65% seen once. CDR3 length: 13 amino acids. Germline lookup yields CDR1 PRHDT and CDR2 FYEKMQ (reference sequence). V was trimmed by 5 bases and J by 6 bases, leaving 10 bases between them. The sample in question was PBMCs, obtained around atezolizumab (anti-PD-L1) treatment. This clonotype was obtained from a man aged 70-80 years with urothelial cancer. The V and J genes are TRBV13 and TRBJ2-2; D possibly corresponds to TRBD1 (5 bases). CDR3: CASSDDRAGELFF. CDR3 nucleotides: TGTGCCAGCAGCGATGACAGAGCCGGGGAGCTGTTTTTT. Combining the CDR3 with reference TRBV13 and TRBJ2-2 gives the whole variable domain AAGVIQSPRHLIKEKRETATLKCYPIPRHDTVYWYQQGPGQDPQFLISFYEKMQSDKGSIPDRFSAQQFSDYHSELNMSSLELGDSALYFCASSDDRAGELFFGEGSRLTVL.